This T cell receptor (beta chain) appears in the sequencing data of a study of identifying expanded T cells in peripheral blood. Healthy donors had no documented immune events, such as infections, while sampled. Generated by immunoSEQ multiplex PCR, the TCRdb table keeps only in-frame clones and is missing some. The profile shows approximately 90,000 clones, approximately 81% of them singletons. This clone has more than one count but fewer than ten. The antigen is not known. Study-wide results and caveats: Technical replicates showed around 1.1 changed clones; approximately two weeks about 16.4; four weeks 19. Variance in clone template counts between approximately two-week samples significantly increased with total template count across all healthy donors.

Germline V lookup: CDR1 SGHAT, CDR2 FQNNGV. This CDR3 has 13 residues. Trimming stripped 6 bases from V and 3 bases from J, with 9 bases between. V is TRBV11-2 and J is TRBJ1-5; tentatively, D is TRBD1 (6 bases). The TCR comes from a person aged 18 to 75 in good health. Sequenced input: blood. The CDR3 is CASSRTDNQPQHF. CDR3 coding DNA: TGTGCCAGCAGTCGGACAGACAATCAGCCCCAGCATTTT.